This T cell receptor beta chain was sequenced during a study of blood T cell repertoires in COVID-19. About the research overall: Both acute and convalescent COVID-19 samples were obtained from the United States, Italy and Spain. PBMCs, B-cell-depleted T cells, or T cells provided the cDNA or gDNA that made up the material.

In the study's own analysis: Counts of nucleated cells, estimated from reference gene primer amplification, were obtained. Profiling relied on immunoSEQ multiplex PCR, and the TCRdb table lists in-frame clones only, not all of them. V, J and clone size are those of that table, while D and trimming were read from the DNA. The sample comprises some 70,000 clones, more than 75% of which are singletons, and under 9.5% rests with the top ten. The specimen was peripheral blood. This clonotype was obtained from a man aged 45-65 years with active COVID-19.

Written as DNA, the CDR3 is TGTGCCAGCAGCACCCGGACAGGGGCCACCGGGGAGCTGTTTTTT. Its protein is CASSTRTGATGELFF. This chain joins TRBV7-2 and TRBJ2-2; 9 bases agree with TRBD1. There are 15 residues in the CDR3. Germline-derived CDR1 and CDR2 are SGHTA and FQGNSA. After removal of 5 bases from V and 4 bases from J, the junction contained 5 bases not matched to a gene.